These 13 T cell receptor beta chains share one sample of origin, sequenced in a study of human T cells and chemical hapten exposure. It was from unfractionated whole blood that total RNA was extracted. From the 5' RACE reads, TCRdb called clonotypes with MiXCR, one entry per CDR3 protein. The profile covers approximately 80,000 distinct CDR3 sequences, with approximately 15% appearing a single time and under 7.5% taken by the ten largest. Every receptor here comes from a female donor in good health.

The chain employs TRBV20-1 and TRBJ1-2; tentative D call: TRBD1 (5 bases). The CDR3 length is 16 residues. Trimming took off 2 bases at V and 2 bases at J, with 18 bases between the two ends. Germline V gene lookup returns CDR1 DFQATT and CDR2 SNEGSKA (reference sequence). As DNA, the CDR3 is TGCAGTGCTAGACAAATAGCGGGACCCAGAAACTATGGCTACACCTTC. Amino acids: CSARQIAGPRNYGYTF.

The rearrangement joins TRBV20-1 to TRBJ2-1; 11 nucleotides align to TRBD1. The length of the CDR3 is 13 residues. Germline CDR1 and CDR2: DFQATT and SNEGSKA (reference sequence). Trimming took 7 bases from V and 6 from J; bases not matched to a gene: 5. This CDR3 is CSGRTGGINEQFF. The DNA for the CDR3 is TGCAGTGGAAGGACAGGGGGCATCAATGAGCAGTTCTTC.

CDR3 nucleotides: TGTGCCAGCAGTTTCCTCGGACGGAAGATTAACACTGAAGCTTTCTTT. Encoded protein: CASSFLGRKINTEAFF. The chain carries TRBV12-3 or TRBV12-4 and TRBJ1-1; D is uncertain. V shed 3 bases and J shed 2 bases, with 16 bases lying between them. The CDR3 spans 16 residues.

This clonotype has ten or more counts. This chain connects TRBV6-6 to TRBJ1-1; no reliable D call. This CDR3 contains 12 residues. The germline V gene has CDR1 MNHNY and CDR2 SVGAGI (reference sequence). Trimming left V 6 bases short and J 3 bases short, with 8 bases between. The CDR3, as DNA: TGTGCCAGCAGCCGAAAGGACACTGAAGCTTTCTTT. Translated: CASSRKDTEAFF.

The sample holds a few counts of this clonotype. V gene TRBV12-3 or TRBV12-4 combines with J gene TRBJ1-1; 10 positions match TRBD1. V gave up 6 bases and J gave up 6 bases; unmatched junction bases: 10. The CDR3 runs to 15 residues. CDR3 region: CASSFNGDRGAEAFF. The CDR3 DNA reads TGTGCCAGCAGCTTTAACGGGGACAGGGGAGCTGAAGCTTTCTTT.

V gene TRBV3-1 combines with J gene TRBJ1-4; no firm D call. The CDR3 contains 16 residues. CDR1 and CDR2 from the germline V gene are LGHDT and YNNKEL (reference sequence). V gave up 0 bases and J gave up 5 bases, with 13 bases separating them. Here the CDR3 DNA reads TGTGCCAGCAGCCAAGATCTCGGGGAAATAAATGAAAAACTGTTTTTT. Protein product: CASSQDLGEINEKLFF.

This clonotype was counted many times. The chain uses TRBV2 and TRBJ2-1; D assignment may be TRBD1 or TRBD2 (5 bases each). The CDR3 extends over 16 amino acids. Germline CDR1 is SNHLY and CDR2 is FYNNEI. The V and J ends lost 7 bases and 8 bases respectively, with 24 bases between them. The CDR3 DNA follows: TGTGCCAGCACCGATCCTGGGACCCAGGTCCGGGATGAGCAGTTCTTC. It yields the protein CASTDPGTQVRDEQFF.

This clonotype appeared a few times. The V and J genes are TRBV4-1 and TRBJ1-1; D ambiguous. Trimming took 3 bases from V and 0 from J, leaving 5 bases between them. Looked up from germline, CDR1 is MGHRA and CDR2 is YSYEKL. The CDR3 totals 13 residues. This CDR3 reads CASSQPLNTEAFF. CDR3 bases: TGCGCCAGCAGCCAGCCGTTGAACACTGAAGCTTTCTTT.

There are a few counts of this clonotype. This chain connects TRBV30 to TRBJ1-2, with D possibly TRBD1 on 5 matching bases. There are 14 residues in the CDR3. Trimming stripped 3 bases from V and 4 bases from J, with 15 bases between. Germline V CDR1 and CDR2: GTSNPN, SVGIG (reference sequence). The CDR3 spells CAWRAYQGFYGYTF. The DNA for the CDR3 is TGTGCCTGGAGGGCCTACCAGGGATTCTATGGCTACACCTTC.

This clonotype came up many times. In DNA form, the CDR3 reads TGTGCCAGCAGCCCAGGACGGACAGTACTAACCGGGGAGCTGTTTTTT. Its protein product is CASSPGRTVLTGELFF. The J gene is TRBJ2-2, the V gene TRBV7-7; the D gene is possibly TRBD1 (6 bases). Trimming left V 5 bases short and J 5 bases short, with 18 bases between. Germline CDR1 is SSHAT and CDR2 is FNYEAQ (reference sequence). The CDR3 sequence is 16 residues long.

This clonotype was detected only a few times. The chain's CDR3 is CASSLAGSNSGTIYF. CDR3 in DNA: TGTGCCAGCAGCTTAGCCGGGTCAAACTCCGGCACCATATATTTT. V and J are TRBV7-6 and TRBJ1-3; D unclear. The V end was cut by 0 bases, the J end by 9 bases, with 15 bases between. This CDR3 contains 15 residues. Looked up from germline, CDR1 is SGHVS and CDR2 is FNYEAQ.

This clonotype showed up just a few times. J is TRBJ1-6 and V is TRBV2; D unresolved. Trimming took off 3 bases at V and 6 bases at J, with 9 bases between the two ends. Germline loops: CDR1 SNHLY, CDR2 FYNNEI. This CDR3 has 14 amino acids. CDR3 residues: CASSDLTSNSPLHF. DNA for the CDR3: TGTGCCAGCAGTGACCTGACTAGTAATTCACCCCTCCACTTT.

This chain connects TRBV20-1 to TRBJ2-7; D is undetermined. The V gene lost 1 base and the J gene lost 5 bases, with 9 bases spanning the gap. This CDR3 region has 12 residues. CDR1 is DFQATT, CDR2 SNEGSKA, per germline (reference sequence). The CDR3 loop reads CSARAGQHEQYF. CDR3 sequence (DNA): TGCAGTGCTAGAGCTGGGCAGCACGAGCAGTACTTC.